What follows are 3 T cell receptor beta chains derived from one specimen sequenced in a study of CD8+CD57+ T cells in acquired aplastic anemia. Profiling of TCR beta VDJ combinations and CDR3 sequences used genomic DNA as template. A single record per CDR3 protein comes from TCRdb applying MiXCR to the reads. The sample has roughly 170,000 distinct CDR3 sequences, 45% to 60% seen once. Only patients with CD8+CD57+ cell expansion on flow cytometry were chosen for sequencing. Sequencing was carried out using sorted CD4+, CD8+, or CD8+CD57+ T cells (not recorded which) from PBMCs. The source of these receptors is a human donor with aplastic anemia.

The genes are TRBV7-9 and TRBJ2-7; D is possibly TRBD1 (5 bases). CDR3 length: 12 residues. Germline CDR1 and CDR2: SEHNR and FQNEAQ (reference sequence). V shed 11 bases and J shed 7 bases, with 18 bases lying between them. The CDR3 region has the DNA TGTGCCGGCCGAACCCAGGGTGGTGAGCAGTACTTC. This gives the protein CAGRTQGGEQYF.

This clonotype turned up a few times. CDR3 in amino acids: CASNTGTGAFGYTF. The CDR3 DNA reads as TGTGCCAGCAACACAGGGACCGGCGCTTTTGGCTACACCTTC. The chain recombines TRBV2 with TRBJ1-2; TRBD1 might be the D (6 bases). The CDR3 is made up of 14 amino acids. Germline-derived CDR1 and CDR2 are SNHLY and FYNNEI. V was trimmed by 7 bases and J by 7 bases, leaving 19 bases between them.

This clonotype has more than one count but fewer than ten. This may arise from a read error, as a much more abundant clone is one base away. The J gene is TRBJ1-2, the V gene TRBV14; 7 bases are a match to TRBD1. The CDR3 length is 14 residues. V was clipped by 4 bases and J by 6 bases; unmatched bases: 8. From germline, CDR1 is SGHDN and CDR2 FVKESK. Here the CDR3 reads CASSLNRGGHGYTF. CDR3 nucleotide sequence: TGTGCCAGCAGCCTAAACAGGGGCGGGCATGGCTACACCTTC.